The source of this T cell receptor (beta chain) is a study of blood T cell repertoires in COVID-19. Study information: Acute and convalescent COVID-19 specimens originated in the United States, Italy and Spain. T cells, B-cell-depleted T cells, or PBMCs supplied cDNA or gDNA.

The germline gives CDR1 SNHLY, CDR2 FYNNEI. CDR3 length: 15 amino acids. Deletions cut 1 base from V and 2 bases from J, with 11 bases between. Method: immunoSEQ multiplex PCR; TCRdb's copy keeps in-frame clones and lacks some. Among approximately 360,000 clones, 89% were seen once, and the ten largest hold 1.2%. This receptor was identified in a man aged 35 to 55 with acute or convalescent COVID-19. The chain uses TRBV2 and TRBJ1-1, with D tentatively TRBD1 (5 bases). The sequencing input was peripheral blood. This chain's CDR3 is CASSEDRTSNTEAFF. CDR3 nucleotide sequence: TGTGCCAGCAGTGAAGATAGGACATCAAACACTGAAGCTTTCTTT.